A single sample is the source of the 16 T cell receptor beta chains below, sequenced in a study of shared clonotypes between healthy human individuals. Clones were sequenced by immunoSEQ multiplex PCR, and TCRdb holds only the in-frame ones, with some missing. The data contain approximately 2.3 million clones, approximately 93% of them singletons. Input material: naive CD4+ T cells from PBMCs. Subset here: CD45RA+ positively selected. The receptors derive from a man between 18 and 35 years old in good health. Some clones in this sample may be carry-over from other donors' samples.

This chain uses TRBV25-1 with TRBJ2-4; D is undetermined. This CDR3 has 13 amino acids. Per germline, CDR1 MGHDK and CDR2 SYGVNS. Trimming removed 7 bases from V and 0 bases from J, with 7 bases in between. CDR3 region: CASTPRAKNIQYF. Here the CDR3 DNA reads TGTGCCAGCACACCTAGAGCCAAAAACATTCAGTACTTC.

The gene calls are TRBV28 and TRBJ1-5; 7 bases line up with TRBD1. Germline V gene sequence: CDR1 MDHEN, CDR2 SYDVKM. Losses at the gene ends were 6 bases for V and 3 bases for J; bases not matched to a gene: 5. There are 14 residues in the CDR3. The CDR3 coding sequence is TGTGCCAGCAGCCGGGGACAGCCCAATCAGCCCCAGCATTTT. Amino acids: CASSRGQPNQPQHF.

The chain couples TRBV28 to TRBJ2-5, with 10 bases aligning to TRBD1. This CDR3 region has 13 residues. V shed 11 bases, J shed 7 bases, and the junction held 10 bases outside the gene matches. Per the germline V gene, CDR1 is MDHEN and CDR2 is SYDVKM. The CDR3 DNA follows: TGTGCCGGGGGACAGGGGAGGGAGACGACCCAGTACTTC. It translates to CAGGQGRETTQYF.

V is TRBV18 and J is TRBJ2-7, with TRBD1 matching over 12 bases. CDR1 and CDR2 (germline): KGHSH, LQKENI. V lost 4 bases to trimming and J lost 7 bases; unmatched junction nucleotides: 14. This CDR3 has 17 amino acids. The CDR3 is CASSLPPGQGAPWEQYF. The CDR3 coding sequence is TGTGCCAGCTCACTGCCCCCGGGACAGGGGGCCCCCTGGGAGCAGTACTTC.

The CDR3 DNA is TGTGCCAGCAACCGGGACAGGATAATGAACACTGAAGCTTTCTTT. This codes for CASNRDRIMNTEAFF. The chain carries TRBV27 and TRBJ1-1; 8 bases map to TRBD1. The CDR3 extends over 15 amino acids. From germline, CDR1 is MNHEY and CDR2 SMNVEV (reference sequence). V lost 7 bases, J lost 0 bases, and 7 bases stayed unmatched.

V and J are TRBV18 and TRBJ2-7; D unresolved. V lost 3 bases, J lost 7 bases, and 16 bases lay in between. Germline V lookup: CDR1 KGHSH, CDR2 LQKENI. The CDR3 length is 14 residues. The CDR3 bases are TGTGCCAGCTCACCTTTGGCCTCGGCAGGAGAGCAGTACTTC. This sequence encodes CASSPLASAGEQYF.

The chain employs TRBV5-1 and TRBJ2-2; D is perhaps TRBD2 (5 bases). The ends were cut back, 1 base at V and 0 bases at J, with 10 bases in the middle. The CDR3 extends over 16 amino acids. Germline CDR1 SGHRS, CDR2 YFSETQ. The CDR3 DNA reads TGCGCCAGCAGCTTGAGAGTACTAGCGAACACCGGGGAGCTGTTTTTT. Its protein is CASSLRVLANTGELFF.

V is TRBV5-1 and J is TRBJ1-1; D call uncertain. V lost 6 bases, J lost 1 base, and 13 bases lay in between. Germline assignment: CDR1 SGHRS and CDR2 YFSETQ. The CDR3 loop spans 14 amino acids. CDR3 in DNA: TGCGCCAGCACCGTACGCCCGGCGAACACTGAAGCTTTCTTT. Translated, it gives CASTVRPANTEAFF.

The chain carries TRBV7-8 and TRBJ2-7; 7 bases align to TRBD2. This CDR3 contains 14 residues. Germline assignment: CDR1 SGHVS and CDR2 FQNEAQ. V shed 3 bases and J 7 bases; nucleotides not matched to a gene: 9. CDR3: CASSLGLAVGEQYF. The CDR3 DNA sequence: TGTGCCAGCAGCTTGGGGCTAGCGGTAGGGGAGCAGTACTTC.

The chain uses TRBV12-1 and TRBJ2-1; TRBD2 reflects the table's D call only, with no check against the DNA. TRBV12-1 is a known pseudogene. The CDR3 sequence is 15 residues long. The CDR3: CASSTPGTSPNEQFF. CDR3 DNA: TGTGCCAGCAGCACCCCCGGGACTTCCCCCAATGAGCAGTTCTTC.

The chain joins TRBV18 to TRBJ1-1; a weak D match, TRBD1 (5 bases). Germline-derived CDR1 and CDR2 are KGHSH and LQKENI. This CDR3 is built from 18 residues. Trimming removed 2 bases at V and 1 base at J, with 20 bases between. The CDR3 loop reads CASSPTQGFTPKNTEAFF. CDR3 bases: TGTGCCAGCTCACCAACTCAGGGTTTTACACCAAAGAACACTGAAGCTTTCTTT.

This clone was seen just once. The CDR3 coding sequence is TGTGCCAGCAGTTACAGGCCACAGACGAACACTGAAGCTTTCTTT. Its protein product is CASSYRPQTNTEAFF. This chain connects TRBV6-5 to TRBJ1-1; D remains unclear. CDR1 is MNHEY and CDR2 is SVGAGI in the germline V gene. The V end was cut by 2 bases, the J end by 1 base, with 11 bases between. CDR3 size: 15 residues.

This clone was observed a single time. V is TRBV28 and J is TRBJ2-7; 13 bases line up with TRBD2. V gave up 6 bases and J gave up 2 bases; unmatched junction bases: 7. In germline, CDR1 is MDHEN, CDR2 SYDVKM. This CDR3 has 16 residues. The CDR3 nucleotides are TGTGCCAGCAGGGGGACTAGCGGGACAGCGACCTACGAGCAGTACTTC. Amino acids: CASRGTSGTATYEQYF.

The chain couples TRBV18 to TRBJ2-4; D remains unclear. Trimming removed 1 base from V and 6 bases from J, with 13 bases in between. Germline CDR1 and CDR2: KGHSH and LQKENI. The CDR3 contains 15 residues. CDR3 bases: TGTGCCAGCTCACCACTAGGGATCAACGCAAACATTCAGTACTTC. It translates to CASSPLGINANIQYF.

This chain joins TRBV5-3 and TRBJ2-1; 8 nucleotides align to TRBD2. TRBV5-3 is flagged as an ORF with uncertain function. V gave up 4 bases and J gave up 0 bases; unmatched junction bases: 6. This CDR3 is built from 16 residues. The CDR3 nucleotides are TGTGCCAGAAGCGACGCCAGCGGGAGCTCCTACAATGAGCAGTTCTTC. Residues: CARSDASGSSYNEQFF.

As to this clone: Other DNA variants within this sample encode the same CDR3. This chain connects TRBV7-2 to TRBJ1-2; D unresolved. Germline V gene sequence: CDR1 SGHTA, CDR2 FQGNSA. V dropped 0 bases and J dropped 2 bases, with 7 bases sitting between them. The CDR3 length is 14 residues. The CDR3 DNA sequence: TGTGCCAGCAGCTTAGCGGGAGGGAACTATGGCTACACCTTC. It codes for CASSLAGGNYGYTF.